These 12 T cell receptor beta chains were sequenced from one sample in a study of shared clonotypes between healthy human individuals. CD8 cells regarded as naive lacked CD45RO, were positively chosen for CCR7, and omitted terminally differentiated effector memory CD45RA+ cells. Libraries were prepared by immunoSEQ multiplex PCR; TCRdb keeps only in-frame clonotypes and omits some of them. The data contain millions of clones, roughly 94% of them singletons. Material: naive CD8+ T cells sorted from blood. The source of these receptors is a man aged 18 to 35 in good health.

The chain uses TRBV11-2 and TRBJ2-5, with 9 positions matching TRBD2. The CDR3 extends over 13 amino acids. Germline CDR1 reads SGHAT; CDR2 reads FQNNGV. The V and J ends lost 4 bases and 7 bases, in that order; junction bases with no gene match: 4. The CDR3 bases are TGTGCCAGCAGCTCTAGCGGGGTGAGGACCCAGTACTTC. This gives the protein CASSSSGVRTQYF.

The chain employs TRBV4-3 and TRBJ1-1; D is possibly TRBD1 (6 bases). Trimming took off 6 bases at V and 3 bases at J, with 14 bases between the two ends. CDR1 is LGHNA, CDR2 YSLEER, per germline. The CDR3 consists of 14 residues. The CDR3 is CASRLTGGDTEAFF. CDR3 nucleotide sequence: TGCGCCAGCAGGTTGACAGGAGGGGACACTGAAGCTTTCTTT.

Concerning this clone itself: Other nucleotide sequences from this sample produce the same CDR3. This chain connects TRBV5-6 to TRBJ2-1; D remains unclear. Germline CDR1 SGHDT, CDR2 YYEEEE. CDR3 length equals 11 residues. V lost 1 base, J lost 6 bases, and 2 bases lay in between. The CDR3 is CASSLSNEQFF. The CDR3 bases are TGTGCCAGCAGCTTGTCCAATGAGCAGTTCTTC.

The J gene is TRBJ1-1, the V gene TRBV4-1; no definite D call. In germline, CDR1 is MGHRA, CDR2 YSYEKL. The V end was cut by 0 bases, the J end by 4 bases, with 15 bases between. This CDR3 has 16 amino acids. CDR3 DNA: TGCGCCAGCAGCCAAGATGGCGGGTCGGTCCGCACTGAAGCTTTCTTT. It translates to CASSQDGGSVRTEAFF.

This chain joins TRBV28 and TRBJ1-5, with 9 positions matching TRBD1. Germline assignment: CDR1 MDHEN and CDR2 SYDVKM. The V and J ends lost 6 bases and 4 bases, in that order; junction bases with no gene match: 7. This CDR3 comprises 15 residues. The chain's CDR3 is CASRTQGQGNQPQHF. The CDR3, as DNA: TGTGCCAGCAGGACCCAAGGACAGGGGAATCAGCCCCAGCATTTT.

For this clone: Other DNA sequences of this sample code for an identical CDR3. The chain couples TRBV4-3 to TRBJ2-5; 11 bases align to TRBD2. This CDR3 contains 15 residues. From germline, CDR1 is LGHNA and CDR2 YSLEER. V gave up 4 bases and J gave up 3 bases; unmatched junction bases: 4. The CDR3 bases are TGCGCCAGCAGCCGATTACTAGCGGGAGAAGAGACCCAGTACTTC. This gives the protein CASSRLLAGEETQYF.

The gene calls are TRBV5-6 and TRBJ2-5, with 10 bases fitting TRBD2. V lost 4 bases to trimming and J lost 5 bases; unmatched junction nucleotides: 5. There are 14 residues in the CDR3. Germline V lookup: CDR1 SGHDT, CDR2 YYEEEE. The CDR3 bases are TGTGCCAGCAGCCTGGGACTAGCGCAGGAGACCCAGTACTTC. Translating gives CASSLGLAQETQYF.

The rearrangement joins TRBV11-2 to TRBJ1-6; 7 positions match TRBD1. The CDR3 sequence is 16 residues long. V lost 5 bases, J lost 4 bases, and 8 bases stayed unmatched. Germline V CDR1 and CDR2: SGHAT, FQNNGV. In DNA form, the CDR3 reads TGTGCCAGCAGCCCGGGGGAGGGACAGTATAATTCACCCCTCCACTTT. This sequence encodes CASSPGEGQYNSPLHF.

This chain links TRBV11-2 with TRBJ1-2, with 7 bases aligning to TRBD1. Germline-derived CDR1 and CDR2 are SGHAT and FQNNGV. V shed 1 base and J 4 bases; nucleotides not matched to a gene: 3. This CDR3 comprises 14 residues. The DNA of the CDR3 is TGTGCCAGCAGCTTAGGGTCAGGGGGCTATGGCTACACCTTC. Its translation: CASSLGSGGYGYTF.

V usage is TRBV13 and J usage is TRBJ2-3; a possible D gene is TRBD2 (7 bases). Germline V lookup: CDR1 PRHDT, CDR2 FYEKMQ (reference sequence). V shed 5 bases and J shed 5 bases, with 14 bases lying between them. The CDR3 covers 14 residues. In DNA form, the CDR3 reads TGTGCCAGCAGCCCGGCGGGGGCGATAGATACGCAGTATTTT. Encoded protein: CASSPAGAIDTQYF.

The chain employs TRBV7-9 and TRBJ2-3; no reliable D call. Germline loops: CDR1 SEHNR, CDR2 FQNEAQ (reference sequence). Trimming took 5 bases from V and 6 from J, leaving 15 bases between them. This CDR3 is 14 amino acids long. The CDR3 nucleotides read TGTGCCAGCAGCCCCACTTTACCGGAGGATACGCAGTATTTT. This translates into CASSPTLPEDTQYF.

The rearrangement uses TRBV4-1 and TRBJ2-2, with TRBD2 identical over 11 bases. CDR1 and CDR2 from the germline V gene are MGHRA and YSYEKL. V shed 4 bases and J 0 bases; nucleotides not matched to a gene: 4. The CDR3 is made up of 17 amino acids. Here the CDR3 reads CASSRLLAGANTGELFF. CDR3 sequence (DNA): TGCGCCAGCAGCCGTTTACTAGCGGGAGCGAACACCGGGGAGCTGTTTTTT.